Shown below are 20 T cell receptor beta chains from a single sample sequenced in a study of T cell changes during pregnancy in multiple sclerosis. Some clones are missing from TCRdb's copy, which holds only in-frame ones; the method was immunoSEQ multiplex PCR. The sample carries about 50,000 clones, about 90% recorded once. Sequencing was performed on CD8+ T cells from peripheral blood mononuclear cells, taken after pregnancy. Receptors were obtained from a female donor with multiple sclerosis, enrolled in a pregnancy study.

J is TRBJ2-2 and V is TRBV5-1; D not certain. The CDR3 totals 14 residues. The germline V and J ends were trimmed by 1 base and 7 bases, with 11 bases remaining between them. Germline loops: CDR1 SGHRS, CDR2 YFSETQ. The CDR3 nucleotides read TGCGCCAGCAGCTTGCCCAGGTTTGACGGGGAGCTGTTTTTT. This codes for CASSLPRFDGELFF.

V and J are TRBV4-1 and TRBJ2-7, with 11 bases matching TRBD2. V was pared by 0 bases and J by 2 bases, with 3 bases of the junction left unmatched. The CDR3 extends over 16 amino acids. Germline values: CDR1 MGHRA, CDR2 YSYEKL. The CDR3 loop reads CASSQDTGLAAYEQYF. Written as DNA, the CDR3 is TGCGCCAGCAGCCAAGATACGGGACTAGCGGCCTACGAGCAGTACTTC.

This chain joins TRBV6-1 and TRBJ1-4; maybe TRBD1 (6 bases). This CDR3 is 18 amino acids long. Germline V gives CDR1 MNHNS, CDR2 SASEGT. V was pared by 2 bases and J by 2 bases, with 18 bases between. This chain's CDR3 is CASSELLIQTGTNEKLFF. CDR3 DNA sequence: TGTGCCAGCAGTGAACTTCTCATCCAGACAGGCACTAATGAAAAACTGTTTTTT.

The J gene is TRBJ1-2, the V gene TRBV9, with D perhaps matching TRBD1 (6 bases). V lost 0 bases and J 4 bases, leaving 16 bases between the germline ends. The germline V gene encodes CDR1 SGDLS and CDR2 YYNGEE. This CDR3 contains 16 residues. The DNA for the CDR3 is TGTGCCAGCAGCGTAGCCCTACAGGGAGTTGGCTATGGCTACACCTTC. This sequence encodes CASSVALQGVGYGYTF. The variable domain in full, with the rest retrieved from reference TRBV9 and TRBJ1-2, is DSGVTQTPKHLITATGQRVTLRCSPRSGDLSVYWYQQSLDQGLQFLIQYYNGEERAKGNILERFSAQQFPDLHSELNLSSLELGDSALYFCASSVALQGVGYGYTFGSGTRLTVV.

The chain combines TRBV6-1 with TRBJ2-1, with 8 bases that match TRBD2. V was clipped by 2 bases and J by 9 bases; unmatched bases: 6. This CDR3 comprises 14 residues. The germline gives CDR1 MNHNS, CDR2 SASEGT. CDR3 sequence: CASSETGGLIEQFF. Written as DNA, the CDR3 is TGTGCCAGCAGTGAAACGGGGGGGCTTATTGAGCAGTTCTTC.

The CDR3 coding sequence is TGTGCCAGTAGTATAGATCTTGAGGGATTTGTAGCTTTCTTT. Protein product: CASSIDLEGFVAFF. The chain links TRBV19 to TRBJ1-1; D not resolved. CDR1 and CDR2 from the germline V gene are LNHDA and SQIVND (reference sequence). The CDR3 covers 14 residues. V gave up 0 bases and J gave up 10 bases, with 15 bases separating them.

The chain uses TRBV5-1 and TRBJ1-2; tentative D call: TRBD1 (5 bases). Germline CDR1 is SGHRS and CDR2 is YFSETQ. CDR3 size: 14 residues. Trimming took off 0 bases at V and 6 bases at J, with 12 bases between the two ends. CDR3: CASSLEGGRDGYTF. CDR3 DNA: TGCGCCAGCAGCTTGGAAGGCGGCAGGGATGGCTACACCTTC.

This rearrangement joins TRBV7-2 to TRBJ2-7, with D perhaps TRBD1 (5 bases). The V gene lost 5 bases and the J gene lost 5 bases, with 16 bases spanning the gap. The CDR3 totals 14 residues. CDR1 SGHTA and CDR2 FQGNSA come from the germline V gene. The CDR3 nucleotides read TGTGCCAGCAGCGACGATCGCAGGGTCCACGAGCAGTACTTC. Its protein is CASSDDRRVHEQYF.

The rearrangement uses TRBV6-5 and TRBJ2-5, with TRBD2 as a possible D gene (6 bases). This CDR3 has 16 amino acids. V was clipped by 2 bases and J by 1 base, with 14 bases between them. Germline CDR1 reads MNHEY; CDR2 reads SVGAGI. The CDR3 DNA reads TGTGCCAGCAGTTACACGGGGCGGGGTCTCCAAGAGACCCAGTACTTC. Its protein product is CASSYTGRGLQETQYF.

The CDR3 DNA reads as TGTGCCAGCAGCCGGGGACTAGCGGATCACAATGAGCAGTTCTTC. This gives the protein CASSRGLADHNEQFF. This chain links TRBV5-8 with TRBJ2-1; 11 bases map to TRBD2. CDR3 size: 15 residues. V trimming: 4 bases; J trimming: 5 bases; junction bases outside the gene matches: 5. Germline CDR1 reads SGHTS; CDR2 reads YDEGEE.

Here the CDR3 reads CSASSGDEQYF. CDR3 sequence (DNA): TGCAGTGCTAGTTCGGGAGACGAGCAGTACTTC. The chain combines TRBV20-1 with TRBJ2-7; D possibly corresponds to TRBD2 (6 bases). This CDR3 contains 11 residues. Germline assignment: CDR1 DFQATT and CDR2 SNEGSKA (reference sequence). Trimming pared 3 bases from V and 5 bases from J, leaving 8 bases between.

J is TRBJ2-5 and V is TRBV2; the match to TRBD2 covers 13 bases. The CDR3 extends over 18 amino acids. J was trimmed by 1 base and V by 2 bases; bases with no gene match: 7. The germline V gene encodes CDR1 SNHLY and CDR2 FYNNEI. CDR3 DNA: TGTGCCAGCAGTGAATTAATGACTAGCGGGGGGTCCCAAGAGACCCAGTACTTC. This encodes CASSELMTSGGSQETQYF.

V gene TRBV5-6 combines with J gene TRBJ2-5; 8 nucleotides match TRBD2. This CDR3 comprises 18 residues. The ends lost 4 bases at V and 0 bases at J; junction bases unmatched: 14. Germline V gene sequence: CDR1 SGHDT, CDR2 YYEEEE. The CDR3 here is CASSPSGSGVGYQETQYF. DNA of the CDR3: TGTGCCAGCAGCCCCTCAGGTAGCGGGGTCGGGTACCAAGAGACCCAGTACTTC. Filled out from reference TRBV5-6 and TRBJ2-5, the complete variable domain reads DAGVTQSPTHLIKTRGQQVTLRCSPKSGHDTVSWYQQALGQGPQFIFQYYEEEERQRGNFPDRFSGHQFPNYSSELNVNALLLGDSALYLCASSPSGSGVGYQETQYFGPGTRLLVL.

The CDR3 bases are TGTGCCGGGGGACAGGTCAGCTCTGGAAACACCATATATTTT. It encodes CAGGQVSSGNTIYF. This sequence joins TRBV2 and TRBJ1-3; 8 bases line up with TRBD1. Trimming cost V 11 bases and J 0 bases; bases outside gene matches: 6. Germline V gene lookup returns CDR1 SNHLY and CDR2 FYNNEI. The CDR3 contains 14 residues.

The chain carries TRBV9 and TRBJ1-1; D gene unclear. CDR3 length: 15 residues. Per the germline V gene, CDR1 is SGDLS and CDR2 is YYNGEE. Trimming removed 4 bases at V and 1 base at J, with 14 bases between. Here the CDR3 reads CASSPPGSRNTEAFF. In DNA form, the CDR3 reads TGTGCCAGCAGCCCCCCCGGGTCTCGGAACACTGAAGCTTTCTTT.

The gene calls are TRBV7-8 and TRBJ2-7; 7 bases agree with TRBD1. With V trimmed by 3 bases and J by 6 bases, 8 bases remained unmatched. The CDR3 extends over 14 amino acids. The germline CDR1 and CDR2 sequences are SGHVS and FQNEAQ. This CDR3 is CASSFLEGAGEQYF. As DNA, the CDR3 is TGTGCCAGCAGCTTCCTTGAGGGGGCCGGCGAGCAGTACTTC.

V usage is TRBV7-2 and J usage is TRBJ2-1, with D maybe TRBD2 (5 bases). Between the trimmed V and J ends, which lost 5 bases and 2 bases, there was a span of 13 bases. CDR1 and CDR2 (germline): SGHTA, FQGNSA. This CDR3 is 15 amino acids long. For the CDR3, the DNA is TGTGCCAGCAGCGTAGATGCGGGTACCTACAATGAGCAGTTCTTC. This sequence encodes CASSVDAGTYNEQFF.

This chain joins TRBV4-1 and TRBJ2-3; no clear D gene. Deletions cut 1 base from V and 5 bases from J, with 4 bases between. Germline V gives CDR1 MGHRA, CDR2 YSYEKL. This CDR3 has 12 amino acids. CDR3 nucleotides: TGCGCCAGCAGCCAAGGTCAAGATACGCAGTATTTT. Its protein product is CASSQGQDTQYF.

The V and J genes are TRBV5-4 and TRBJ1-2; TRBD1 agrees at 9 bases. The CDR3 extends over 16 amino acids. J gave up 5 bases and V 0 bases, and 8 bases lay outside the gene matches. Germline V gene lookup returns CDR1 SGHNT and CDR2 YYREEE (reference sequence). Here the CDR3 DNA reads TGTGCCAGCAGCTTGGGGACAGGGGCGGCGGAATATGGCTACACCTTC. Translated: CASSLGTGAAEYGYTF.

This sequence joins TRBV28 and TRBJ1-4; 8 positions agree with TRBD1. Trimming removed 3 bases from V and 5 bases from J; junction bases left unmatched: 5. CDR3 length: 15 residues. In germline, CDR1 is MDHEN, CDR2 SYDVKM. The CDR3 loop is CASSFPGGRNEKLFF. The CDR3 nucleotides read TGTGCCAGCAGTTTCCCAGGGGGCCGAAATGAAAAACTGTTTTTT. The full variable domain, in which reference TRBV28 and TRBJ1-4 provide the parts outside the CDR3, is DVKVTQSSRYLVKRTGEKVFLECVQDMDHENMFWYRQDPGLGLRLIYFSYDVKMKEKGDIPEGYSVSREKKERFSLILESASTNQTSMYLCASSFPGGRNEKLFFGSGTQLSVL.